A selection of T cell receptor beta chains follows, all from one sample in a study of T cell responses to AZD1222 COVID-19 vaccine. Assay: immunoSEQ multiplex PCR; the TCRdb copy retains only in-frame clones and omits some. Seen here are tens of thousands of clones, less than 95% observed once, and the top ten hold approximately 37%. Material: peripheral blood, obtained 28 days after the second AZD1222 dose. The receptors stem from an adult who received the AZD1222 COVID-19 vaccine. The CDR3 runs from the conserved cysteine through the conserved F or W. Fields, in order: V gene, D gene, J gene, clone size, CDR3 protein, CDR3 DNA. The D gene is left open where the match is weak. Clone size, where shown, is once, few, many, or a class for clones that have expanded.

v_gene: TRBV6-5
d_gene: TRBD1
j_gene: TRBJ1-4
abundance: .
CDR3aa: CASSGDSAANEKLFF
CDR3nt: TGTGCCAGCAGCGGGGACAGCGCGGCTAATGAAAAACTGTTTTTT

v_gene: TRBV25-1
d_gene: .
j_gene: TRBJ2-1
abundance: .
CDR3aa: CASSEGPREIYEQFF
CDR3nt: TGTGCCAGCAGTGAGGGCCCCCGGGAAATTTATGAGCAGTTCTTC

v_gene: TRBV5-1
d_gene: TRBD1
j_gene: TRBJ2-7
abundance: once
CDR3aa: CASSLAGQGGEQYF
CDR3nt: TGCGCCAGCAGCTTGGCCGGACAGGGCGGGGAGCAGTACTTC

v_gene: TRBV5-6
d_gene: .
j_gene: TRBJ1-4
abundance: .
CDR3aa: CASSPRKRGRGDEKLFF
CDR3nt: TGTGCCAGCAGCCCGAGGAAGCGGGGACGTGGGGACGAAAAACTGTTTTTT

v_gene: TRBV19
d_gene: TRBD2
j_gene: TRBJ2-1
abundance: .
CDR3aa: CASSISLAGGNEQFF
CDR3nt: TGTGCCAGTAGTATCTCACTAGCGGGGGGGAATGAGCAGTTCTTC

v_gene: TRBV7-2
d_gene: .
j_gene: TRBJ2-3
abundance: .
CDR3aa: CASSPTSSDTQYF
CDR3nt: TGTGCCAGCAGCCCTACTAGCTCGGATACGCAGTATTTT

v_gene: TRBV2
d_gene: TRBD1
j_gene: TRBJ1-6
abundance: .
CDR3aa: CASISGQANSPLHF
CDR3nt: TGTGCCAGCATCTCTGGACAGGCTAATTCACCCCTCCACTTT

v_gene: TRBV19
d_gene: .
j_gene: TRBJ1-6
abundance: .
CDR3aa: CASKRESGNSPLHF
CDR3nt: TGTGCCAGTAAGCGGGAATCGGGTAATTCACCCCTCCACTTT

v_gene: TRBV5-1
d_gene: .
j_gene: TRBJ1-5
abundance: .
CDR3aa: CASSPRPQHF
CDR3nt: TGCGCCAGCAGCCCTCGGCCCCAGCATTTT

v_gene: TRBV20-1
d_gene: .
j_gene: TRBJ2-7
abundance: .
CDR3aa: CSASVQYEQYF
CDR3nt: TGCAGTGCTAGTGTACAATACGAGCAGTACTTC

v_gene: TRBV5-4
d_gene: TRBD1
j_gene: TRBJ2-1
abundance: .
CDR3aa: CASSPQQGAYNEQFF
CDR3nt: TGTGCCAGCAGCCCCCAGCAGGGGGCCTACAATGAGCAGTTCTTC

v_gene: TRBV5-4
d_gene: TRBD2
j_gene: TRBJ2-5
abundance: .
CDR3aa: CASSLGAGGVGTQYF
CDR3nt: TGTGCCAGCAGCTTAGGAGCGGGGGGGGTAGGGACCCAGTACTTC

v_gene: TRBV6-2/TRBV6-3
d_gene: TRBD1
j_gene: TRBJ2-5
abundance: once
CDR3aa: CASSYYQGAETQYF
CDR3nt: TGTGCCAGCAGTTATTATCAGGGGGCCGAGACCCAGTACTTC

v_gene: TRBV5-6
d_gene: .
j_gene: TRBJ1-2
abundance: .
CDR3aa: CASSLVGTNYGYTF
CDR3nt: TGTGCCAGCAGCTTGGTCGGGACTAACTATGGCTACACCTTC

v_gene: TRBV12-3/TRBV12-4
d_gene: .
j_gene: TRBJ1-5
abundance: .
CDR3aa: CASSFGGQPQHF
CDR3nt: TGTGCCAGCAGTTTTGGGGGTCAGCCCCAGCATTTT

v_gene: TRBV25-1
d_gene: TRBD1
j_gene: TRBJ1-1
abundance: .
CDR3aa: CASSDRRQGSTEAFF
CDR3nt: TGTGCCAGCAGTGACAGACGACAGGGAAGCACTGAAGCTTTCTTT

v_gene: TRBV21-1
d_gene: .
j_gene: TRBJ2-3
abundance: .
CDR3aa: CASSPLSFGSATDTQYF
CDR3nt: TGTGCCAGCAGCCCCCTTAGTTTCGGGTCGGCCACAGATACGCAGTATTTT

v_gene: TRBV13
d_gene: .
j_gene: TRBJ1-1
abundance: .
CDR3aa: CASSLRGTNSVGANTEAFF
CDR3nt: TGTGCCAGCAGCTTAAGGGGCACGAACTCTGTCGGGGCGAACACTGAAGCTTTCTTT

v_gene: TRBV3-1/TRBV3-2
d_gene: .
j_gene: TRBJ1-4
abundance: .
CDR3aa: CASSHRGANEKLFF
CDR3nt: TGTGCCAGCAGCCACAGGGGAGCCAATGAAAAACTGTTTTTT

v_gene: TRBV5-1
d_gene: .
j_gene: TRBJ1-4
abundance: .
CDR3aa: CASSLQQNEKLFF
CDR3nt: TGCGCCAGCAGCTTACAGCAGAATGAAAAACTGTTTTTT

v_gene: TRBV7-2
d_gene: .
j_gene: TRBJ1-6
abundance: .
CDR3aa: CASRGGANNSPLHF
CDR3nt: TGTGCCAGCAGGGGGGGTGCGAATAATTCACCCCTCCACTTT

v_gene: TRBV9
d_gene: .
j_gene: TRBJ1-3
abundance: .
CDR3aa: CASSPRGSYSGNTIYF
CDR3nt: TGTGCCAGCAGCCCCCGTGGAAGTTACTCTGGAAACACCATATATTTT

v_gene: TRBV7-2
d_gene: .
j_gene: TRBJ1-4
abundance: once
CDR3aa: CASSLGDARGTNEKLFF
CDR3nt: TGTGCCAGCAGCTTAGGGGACGCTCGGGGAACTAATGAAAAACTGTTTTTT

v_gene: TRBV4-3
d_gene: .
j_gene: TRBJ1-1
abundance: .
CDR3aa: CASSHSGTSNTEAFF
CDR3nt: TGCGCCAGCAGCCATTCCGGGACATCGAACACTGAAGCTTTCTTT

v_gene: TRBV27
d_gene: .
j_gene: TRBJ1-1
abundance: .
CDR3aa: CASISDGSTEAFF
CDR3nt: TGTGCCAGCATTTCAGACGGGAGCACTGAAGCTTTCTTT

v_gene: TRBV19
d_gene: TRBD1
j_gene: TRBJ2-7
abundance: .
CDR3aa: CASRTRGQGGEQYF
CDR3nt: TGTGCCAGTCGGACACGCGGACAGGGAGGCGAGCAGTACTTC

v_gene: TRBV7-9
d_gene: .
j_gene: TRBJ1-5
abundance: .
CDR3aa: CASSLVGGPNQPQHF
CDR3nt: TGTGCCAGCAGCTTAGTAGGGGGGCCCAATCAGCCCCAGCATTTT

v_gene: TRBV4-1
d_gene: .
j_gene: TRBJ1-4
abundance: .
CDR3aa: CASSLFQGGVGEKLFF
CDR3nt: TGCGCCAGCAGCCTTTTCCAGGGCGGCGTGGGAGAAAAACTGTTTTTT